This T cell receptor beta chain was observed in a study of PD-1 blockade in classical Hodgkin lymphoma. In the study overall: On a schedule of every 2 weeks, patients received nivolumab 3 mg/kg intravenously.

Study observations and caveats: Lower baseline TCR diversity was reported for newly diagnosed patients than for healthy donors. TCR diversity in CD4+, not CD8+, cells rose significantly by C4D1.

Brentuximab vedotin exposure varied among the patients, all of whom had relapsed after autologous stem cell transplantation. The CDR3 is made up of 13 amino acids. The germline V gene encodes CDR1 SGHNT and CDR2 YYREEE (reference sequence). V gave up 0 bases and J gave up 3 bases, with 7 bases separating them. Concerning this clone itself: Its antigen is still unknown.

Only in-frame clones appear in the TCRdb table, and some are missing; sequencing was by immunoSEQ multiplex PCR. The sample records about 36,000 clones, 60% to 80% being singletons. This sample comprised peripheral blood mononuclear cells (PBMCs), obtained before the second cycle of nivolumab. The receptor comes from a human donor with classical Hodgkin lymphoma. This chain joins TRBV5-4 and TRBJ2-7; D is undetermined. CDR3 coding DNA: TGTGCCAGCAGCTTGGACGGATACTACGAGCAGTACTTC. Its protein product is CASSLDGYYEQYF.